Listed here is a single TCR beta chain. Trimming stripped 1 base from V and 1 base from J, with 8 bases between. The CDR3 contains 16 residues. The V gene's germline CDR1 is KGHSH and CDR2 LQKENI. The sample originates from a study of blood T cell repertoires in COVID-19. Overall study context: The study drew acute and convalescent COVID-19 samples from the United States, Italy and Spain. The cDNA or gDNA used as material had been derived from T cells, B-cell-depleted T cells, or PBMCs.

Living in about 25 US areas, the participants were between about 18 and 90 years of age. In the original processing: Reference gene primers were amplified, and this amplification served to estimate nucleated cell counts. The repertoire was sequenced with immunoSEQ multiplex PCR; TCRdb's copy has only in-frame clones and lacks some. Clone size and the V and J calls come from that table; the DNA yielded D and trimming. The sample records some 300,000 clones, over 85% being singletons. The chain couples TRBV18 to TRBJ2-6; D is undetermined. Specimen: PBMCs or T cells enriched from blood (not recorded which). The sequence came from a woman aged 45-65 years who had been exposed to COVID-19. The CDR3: CASSPLELSGANVLTF. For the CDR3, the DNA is TGTGCCAGCTCACCACTGGAGCTATCTGGGGCCAACGTCCTGACTTTC.